The 9 T cell receptor beta chains given below trace back to one sample, sequenced in a study of blood T cell repertoires in COVID-19. Clones were read by immunoSEQ multiplex PCR, and TCRdb kept only the in-frame ones, dropping some. The table has fewer than 200,000 clones, almost 80% seen once; the top ten hold 17%. The specimen sequenced was PBMCs or T cells enriched from blood (not recorded which). All receptors derive from a woman aged 45-59 years who had recovered from COVID-19.

The chain carries TRBV29-1 and TRBJ1-3, with TRBD1 matching over 7 bases. The germline V gene encodes CDR1 SQVTM and CDR2 ANQGSEA. V was pared by 3 bases and J by 4 bases, with 6 bases of the junction left unmatched. The CDR3 spans 14 residues. The CDR3 region has the DNA TGCAGCGTTGATATGACAGGGACCGGAAACACCATATATTTT. Protein product: CSVDMTGTGNTIYF.

The CDR3 is CASSLPSLDEQYF. CDR3 sequence (DNA): TGTGCCAGCAGCTTGCCTTCTCTAGACGAGCAGTACTTC. This chain joins TRBV5-4 and TRBJ2-7; D unresolved. This CDR3 spans 13 amino acids. Germline-derived CDR1 and CDR2 are SGHNT and YYREEE (reference sequence). V lost 1 base to trimming and J lost 5 bases, with 10 bases between them.

This chain connects TRBV4-1 to TRBJ1-2; D ambiguous. With 0 bases removed from V and 4 bases from J, the gap between germline ends came to 15 bases. Germline CDR1 MGHRA, CDR2 YSYEKL. This CDR3 comprises 16 residues. Here the CDR3 DNA reads TGCGCCAGCAGCCAAGAATGGTCGAAACAGTCCTATGGCTACACCTTC. This codes for CASSQEWSKQSYGYTF.

The chain uses TRBV28 and TRBJ2-7; TRBD1 matches 7 bases. The V gene's germline CDR1 is MDHEN and CDR2 SYDVKM. The ends lost 4 bases at V and 3 bases at J; junction bases unmatched: 6. This CDR3 region has 14 residues. For the CDR3, the DNA is TGTGCCAGCAGTTCACAGGGGTTGAACTACGAGCAGTACTTC. The encoded protein is CASSSQGLNYEQYF.

The CDR3 DNA is TGTGCCACCAGCACAGTATTCAGACAGGACCGGAGGGAGACCCAGTACTTC. Translation gives CATSTVFRQDRRETQYF. The V call is TRBV15, the J call TRBJ2-5; possible D gene TRBD1, 6 bases. The CDR3 spans 17 residues. Trimming took 4 bases from V and 5 from J, leaving 23 bases between them. Germline lookup yields CDR1 LNHNV and CDR2 YYDKDF (reference sequence).

This clone was picked up many times. The V gene is TRBV14, the J gene TRBJ2-7; TRBD2 aligns across 11 bases. Losses at the gene ends were 5 bases for V and 4 bases for J; bases not matched to a gene: 4. The CDR3 consists of 14 residues. Germline V CDR1 and CDR2: SGHDN, FVKESK. This chain's CDR3 is CASSVAGGPYEQYF. The CDR3 region has the DNA TGTGCCAGCAGCGTAGCGGGAGGGCCATACGAGCAGTACTTC.

The chain couples TRBV28 to TRBJ1-1; D gene ambiguous. Per the germline V gene, CDR1 is MDHEN and CDR2 is SYDVKM. The CDR3 has 13 amino acids. V lost 7 bases to trimming and J lost 1 base, with 10 bases between them. CDR3 sequence reads: CASNHGGNTEAFF. Here the CDR3 DNA reads TGTGCCAGCAACCATGGAGGGAACACTGAAGCTTTCTTT.

The V call is TRBV28, the J call TRBJ1-2; no reliable D call. V lost 2 bases to trimming and J lost 4 bases, with 11 bases between them. CDR1 is MDHEN, CDR2 SYDVKM, per germline. This CDR3 comprises 14 residues. CDR3 bases: TGTGCCAGCAGTTTAACGCAAACTATCTATGGCTACACCTTC. Translated: CASSLTQTIYGYTF.

This chain joins TRBV27 and TRBJ2-7, with 9 bases aligning to TRBD1. The CDR3 is 15 amino acids. The V segment lost 5 bases and the J segment 6 bases; nucleotides outside the gene matches: 11. CDR1 is MNHEY, CDR2 SMNVEV, per germline (reference sequence). The CDR3 coding sequence is TGTGCCAGCAGTCCTTACACCGGGACAGGGAGCGAGCAGTACTTC. It yields the protein CASSPYTGTGSEQYF.